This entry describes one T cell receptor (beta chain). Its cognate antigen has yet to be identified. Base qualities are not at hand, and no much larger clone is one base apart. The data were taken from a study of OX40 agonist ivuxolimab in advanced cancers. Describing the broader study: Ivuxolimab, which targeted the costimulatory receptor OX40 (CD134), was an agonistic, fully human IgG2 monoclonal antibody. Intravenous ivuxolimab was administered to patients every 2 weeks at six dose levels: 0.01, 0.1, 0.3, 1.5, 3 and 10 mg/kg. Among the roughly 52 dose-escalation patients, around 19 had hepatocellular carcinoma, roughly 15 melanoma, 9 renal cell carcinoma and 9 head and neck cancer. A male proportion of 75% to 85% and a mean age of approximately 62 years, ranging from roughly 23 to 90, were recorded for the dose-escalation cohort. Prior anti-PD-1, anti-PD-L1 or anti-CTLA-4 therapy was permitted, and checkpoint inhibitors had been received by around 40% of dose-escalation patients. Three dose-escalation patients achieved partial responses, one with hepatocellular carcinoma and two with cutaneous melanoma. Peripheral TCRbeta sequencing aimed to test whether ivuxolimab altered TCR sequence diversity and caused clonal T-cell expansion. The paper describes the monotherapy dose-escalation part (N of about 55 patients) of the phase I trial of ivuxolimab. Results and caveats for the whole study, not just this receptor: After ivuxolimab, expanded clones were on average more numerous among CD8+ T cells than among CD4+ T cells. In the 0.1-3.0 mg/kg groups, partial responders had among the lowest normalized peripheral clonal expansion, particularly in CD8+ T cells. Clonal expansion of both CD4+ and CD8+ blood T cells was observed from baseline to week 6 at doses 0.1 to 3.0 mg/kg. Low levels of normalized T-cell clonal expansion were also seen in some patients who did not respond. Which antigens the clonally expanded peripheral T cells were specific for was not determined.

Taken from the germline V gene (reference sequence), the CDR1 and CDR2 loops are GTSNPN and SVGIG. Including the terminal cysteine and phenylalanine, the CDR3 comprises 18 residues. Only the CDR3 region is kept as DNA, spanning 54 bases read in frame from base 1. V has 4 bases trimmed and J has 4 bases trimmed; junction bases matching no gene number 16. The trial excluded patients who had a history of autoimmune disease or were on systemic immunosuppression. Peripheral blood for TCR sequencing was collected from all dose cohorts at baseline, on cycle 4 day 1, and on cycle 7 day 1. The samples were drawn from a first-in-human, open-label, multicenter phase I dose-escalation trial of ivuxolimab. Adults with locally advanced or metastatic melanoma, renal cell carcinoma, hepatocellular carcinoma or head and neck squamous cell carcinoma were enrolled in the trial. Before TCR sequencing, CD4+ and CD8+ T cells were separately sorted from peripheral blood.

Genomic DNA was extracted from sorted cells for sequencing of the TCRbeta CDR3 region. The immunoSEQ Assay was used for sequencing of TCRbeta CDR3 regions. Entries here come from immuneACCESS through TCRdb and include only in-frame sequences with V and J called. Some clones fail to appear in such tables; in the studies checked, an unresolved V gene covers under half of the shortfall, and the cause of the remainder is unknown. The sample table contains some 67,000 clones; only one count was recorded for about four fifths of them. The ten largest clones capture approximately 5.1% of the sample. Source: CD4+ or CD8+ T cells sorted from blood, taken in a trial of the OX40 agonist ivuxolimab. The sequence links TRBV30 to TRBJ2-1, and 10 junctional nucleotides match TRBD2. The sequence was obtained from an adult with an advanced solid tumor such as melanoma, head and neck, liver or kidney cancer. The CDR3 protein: CAWTLYFSGTSVYNEQFF. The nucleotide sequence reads TGTGCCTGGACCCTCTACTTCTCCGGGACTAGCGTATACAATGAGCAGTTCTTC.